These T cell receptor beta chains were read from a single sample in a study of early T cells in non-severe SARS-CoV-2 infection. TCRdb re-derived calls from the 5' RACE reads in MiXCR, one entry per CDR3 protein. The repertoire holds about 71,000 distinct CDR3 sequences, with around 12% as singletons. This sample comprised whole blood, obtained at baseline. Source of these receptors: an adult who was a healthcare worker with PCR-confirmed SARS-CoV-2 infection or an uninfected control (not recorded which). The CDR3 runs from the conserved cysteine through the conserved F or W. Each record gives: V gene, D gene, clone size, J gene, CDR3 protein, CDR3 DNA. D genes are given only for firm matches. The size entry is marked missing in some rows and otherwise reads once, few, many or a size class.

TRBV29-1	TRBD1	few	TRBJ2-7	CSGTGSQNEQYF	TGCAGCGGGACAGGGTCACAGAACGAGCAGTACTTC
TRBV12-3/TRBV12-4	TRBD1	many	TRBJ1-4	CASSLGRGLEKLFF	TGTGCCAGCAGTTTGGGCAGGGGGCTTGAAAAACTGTTTTTT
TRBV3-1	TRBD2	many	TRBJ2-7	CASSQGFSETSGTYEQYF	TGTGCCAGCAGCCAAGGATTCTCCGAGACTAGCGGCACCTACGAGCAGTACTTC
TRBV18	.	few	TRBJ2-4	CASSLLGGIPTHF	TGTGCCAGCTCTTTACTGGGGGGTATACCGACCCACTTC
TRBV2	.	few	TRBJ2-1	CASVRGGGHEQFF	TGTGCCAGCGTAAGAGGGGGGGGCCATGAGCAGTTCTTC
TRBV12-3/TRBV12-4	.	few	TRBJ1-1	CAIKRKGTEAFF	TGTGCCATTAAGAGAAAGGGAACTGAAGCTTTCTTT
TRBV7-6	TRBD2	many	TRBJ2-5	CASSKSGLAGYQETQYF	TGTGCCAGCAGCAAATCCGGACTAGCGGGTTACCAAGAGACCCAGTACTTC
TRBV20-1	.	few	TRBJ1-6	CSANREGTPLHF	TGCAGTGCTAACAGGGAGGGAACACCCCTCCACTTT
TRBV28	.	.	TRBJ1-5	CASSFGYQPQHF	TGTGCCAGCAGTTTCGGTTACCAGCCCCAGCATTTT
TRBV7-2	.	.	TRBJ1-2	CASTRQLYGYTF	TGTGCCAGCACCCGACAGTTATATGGCTACACCTTC
TRBV7-9	.	few	TRBJ2-1	CASSLPGSLNNEQFF	TGTGCCAGCAGCCTTCCCGGGAGCCTTAACAATGAGCAGTTCTTC
TRBV11-2	.	.	TRBJ2-7	CASSLWPPQGLPYEQYF	TGTGCCAGCAGCTTATGGCCCCCACAGGGTCTCCCCTACGAGCAGTACTTC
TRBV11-2	TRBD1	few	TRBJ2-7	CASSLDRDRTYEQYF	TGTGCCAGCAGCTTAGATCGGGACAGGACCTACGAGCAGTACTTC
TRBV27	.	many	TRBJ2-3	CASSPRRNTDTQYF	TGTGCCAGCAGTCCGCGCCGGAACACAGATACGCAGTATTTT
TRBV20-1	TRBD2	few	TRBJ2-1	CSTNPGLVSYNEQFF	TGCAGTACCAACCCGGGACTAGTCTCCTACAATGAGCAGTTCTTC
TRBV20-1	TRBD1	.	TRBJ1-5	CSPRSTGGNQPQHF	TGCAGTCCAAGGAGCACAGGGGGGAATCAGCCCCAGCATTTT
TRBV20-1	.	.	TRBJ2-5	CSARDPGSPGETQYF	TGCAGTGCTAGAGATCCCGGGAGCCCAGGAGAGACCCAGTACTTC
TRBV3-1	TRBD2	.	TRBJ2-5	CASSQVVAGGRETQYF	TGTGCCAGCAGCCAAGTCGTAGCGGGGGGGCGGGAGACCCAGTACTTC
TRBV6-5	.	many	TRBJ2-5	CASSTLPTAVRQETQYF	TGTGCCAGCAGTACCCTACCCACTGCGGTCCGCCAAGAGACCCAGTACTTC
TRBV29-1	.	few	TRBJ1-1	CSAGWSEAFF	TGCAGCGCAGGCTGGAGTGAAGCTTTCTTT
TRBV18	.	many	TRBJ1-1	CASSPTHAGEAFF	TGTGCCAGCTCCCCGACCCATGCGGGTGAAGCTTTCTTT
TRBV27	TRBD1	few	TRBJ2-1	CASSRIYLRGLGNEQFF	TGTGCCAGCAGCCGGATATATCTCAGGGGGTTGGGGAATGAGCAGTTCTTC
TRBV5-8	.	many	TRBJ2-1	CASRVNEQFF	TGTGCCAGCAGGGTAAATGAGCAGTTCTTC
TRBV5-1	.	few	TRBJ2-5	CASSSGTLTQETQYF	TGCGCCAGCAGCTCTGGGACACTCACTCAAGAGACCCAGTACTTC
TRBV3-1	.	.	TRBJ2-2	CASSTSENTGELFF	TGTGCCAGCAGTACCAGCGAAAACACCGGGGAGCTGTTTTTT
TRBV7-9	.	.	TRBJ2-1	CASSHRQGPGNEQFF	TGTGCCAGCAGTCACCGTCAGGGACCGGGCAATGAGCAGTTCTTC
TRBV28	.	few	TRBJ1-2	CASGREDGYTF	TGTGCCAGCGGCAGGGAGGATGGCTACACCTTC
TRBV11-2	.	few	TRBJ2-7	CASSLGREEQYF	TGTGCCAGCAGCTTGGGCCGGGAGGAGCAGTACTTC
TRBV4-1	TRBD1	.	TRBJ2-1	CASSQGLTGYPYNEQFF	TGCGCCAGCAGCCAGGGGCTGACAGGGTACCCCTACAATGAGCAGTTCTTC
TRBV5-5	.	few	TRBJ1-5	CASSLASYNQPQHF	TGTGCCAGCAGCTTAGCAAGCTACAATCAGCCCCAGCATTTT
TRBV20-1	TRBD2	many	TRBJ2-5	CSGGTSGGFETQYF	TGCAGTGGCGGTACTAGCGGGGGTTTCGAGACCCAGTACTTC
TRBV28	.	.	TRBJ2-7	CASSSPLHRDKPTYEQYF	TGTGCCAGCAGCTCACCTTTACACCGGGACAAGCCTACCTACGAGCAGTACTTC
TRBV5-1	.	many	TRBJ2-7	CASSSPLGSYEQYF	TGCGCCAGCAGCTCCCCTCTAGGATCCTACGAGCAGTACTTC
TRBV29-1	.	.	TRBJ2-7	CGVVVGNYEQYF	TGCGGCGTTGTGGTGGGGAACTACGAGCAGTACTTC
TRBV7-9	.	.	TRBJ1-1	CASSSGGGDTEAFF	TGTGCCAGCAGCTCCGGGGGTGGAGACACTGAAGCTTTCTTT
TRBV21-1	.	few	TRBJ2-7	CASSIPTAPGEQYF	TGTGCCAGCAGCATACCCACGGCCCCCGGCGAGCAGTACTTC
TRBV6-6	TRBD1	medium-sized	TRBJ1-1	CASSYTLQGRTEAFF	TGTGCCAGCAGTTACACATTACAGGGGCGGACTGAAGCTTTCTTT
TRBV12-3/TRBV12-4	TRBD1	many	TRBJ2-4	CASSERQGQNIQYF	TGTGCCAGCAGTGAGAGACAGGGGCAAAACATTCAGTACTTC
TRBV11-2	.	few	TRBJ2-3	CASSLGQGSTDTQYF	TGTGCCAGCAGCTTAGGCCAGGGCTCCACAGATACGCAGTATTTT
TRBV7-2	.	many	TRBJ1-2	CASSLGQGNYGYTF	TGTGCCAGCAGCTTAGGGCAGGGGAACTATGGCTACACCTTC
TRBV12-3/TRBV12-4	TRBD1	few	TRBJ2-3	CASSPRQGSTDTQYF	TGTGCCAGCAGTCCTCGACAGGGTAGTACAGATACGCAGTATTTT
TRBV4-2	TRBD2	many	TRBJ2-7	CASSQDASGGAHF	TGTGCCAGCAGCCAAGATGCCAGCGGGGGGGCACACTTC
TRBV25-1	.	few	TRBJ1-2	CASSPPKNYGYTF	TGTGCCAGCAGTCCCCCTAAAAACTATGGCTACACCTTC
TRBV4-1	TRBD1	many	TRBJ2-7	CASSPSGTAAYEQYF	TGCGCCAGCAGCCCCTCCGGGACAGCAGCCTACGAGCAGTACTTC
TRBV2	TRBD1	.	TRBJ2-3	CASSEAGTGPGRTQYF	TGTGCCAGCAGTGAAGCGGGGACAGGGCCCGGGAGGACGCAGTATTTT
TRBV11-2	.	many	TRBJ2-3	CASSLGGDDTQYF	TGTGCCAGCAGCTTAGGAGGGGACGATACGCAGTATTTT
TRBV11-3	.	.	TRBJ2-2	CASSFSASTGELFF	TGTGCCAGCAGCTTTTCGGCGAGCACCGGGGAGCTGTTTTTT
TRBV18	.	few	TRBJ2-3	CASSPQGNTQYF	TGTGCCAGCTCACCACAGGGAAATACGCAGTATTTT